This is a list of T cell receptor beta chains from one sample in a study of CD8 T cells in Susac syndrome. TCRdb reprocessed the immunoSEQ multiplex PCR reads with MiXCR, giving one entry per CDR3 protein. This sample has about 240,000 distinct CDR3 sequences; 90% to 97% occur once, and the top ten carry less than 0.11%. Sequenced material: CD4+ T cells from PBMCs. The origin of the receptors is a human donor with Susac syndrome. Each CDR3 is given without its conserved first and last residue. The D gene is left open where the match is weak.

v_call	d_call	j_call	cdr3_aa
TRBV20-1	-	TRBJ1-1	SARDHQNTEAF
TRBV20-1	-	TRBJ1-1	SANSDRGGNTEAF
TRBV20-1	TRBD1	TRBJ2-7	SAGTGTGAYEQY
TRBV14	-	TRBJ2-7	ASSQDPGAGYEQY
TRBV30	-	TRBJ2-4	AWMGGSATINIQY
TRBV24-1	-	TRBJ2-2	ATSDFRGTGELF
TRBV12-3/TRBV12-4	TRBD1	TRBJ2-7	ASSLAGQGFGEQY
TRBV12-3/TRBV12-4	-	TRBJ2-3	ASSLATRDTQY
TRBV7-2	-	TRBJ2-1	ASSLAFSHYNEQF
TRBV20-1	-	TRBJ1-2	SASPQKFYGYT
TRBV12-3/TRBV12-4	TRBD2	TRBJ2-2	ASSLGTSDTGELF
TRBV9	-	TRBJ2-1	ASSADPGVGVQF
TRBV29-1	TRBD2	TRBJ2-3	SVSSGSGADTQY
TRBV14	-	TRBJ1-1	ASSQVMTRREAF
TRBV27	-	TRBJ2-5	ASSLIGWGPTETQY